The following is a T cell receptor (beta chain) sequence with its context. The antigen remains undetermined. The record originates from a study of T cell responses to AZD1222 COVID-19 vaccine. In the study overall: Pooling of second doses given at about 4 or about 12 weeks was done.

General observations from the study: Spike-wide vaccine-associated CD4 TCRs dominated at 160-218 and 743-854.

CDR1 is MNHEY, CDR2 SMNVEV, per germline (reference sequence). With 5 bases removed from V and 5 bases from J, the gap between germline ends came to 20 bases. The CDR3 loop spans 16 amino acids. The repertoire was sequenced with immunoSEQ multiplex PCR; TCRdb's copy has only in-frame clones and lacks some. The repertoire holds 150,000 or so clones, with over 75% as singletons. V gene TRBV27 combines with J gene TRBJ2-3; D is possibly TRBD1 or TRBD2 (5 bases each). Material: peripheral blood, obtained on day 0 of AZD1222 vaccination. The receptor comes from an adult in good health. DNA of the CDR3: TGTGCCAGCAGTACTCGGGGAAGCAGGGAGAAAGATACGCAGTATTTT. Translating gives CASSTRGSREKDTQYF.